This T cell receptor (beta chain) was captured by sequencing in a study of blood T cell repertoires in COVID-19. At the level of the study: Samples of COVID-19 (acute and convalescent) were obtained from the United States, Italy and Spain. In each case, the material was cDNA or gDNA derived from T cells, B-cell-depleted T cells, or PBMCs.

In germline, CDR1 is LNHNV, CDR2 YYDKDF (reference sequence). The CDR3 consists of 16 residues. Trimming took 1 base from V and 2 from J; bases not matched to a gene: 8. In the original analysis: Cell counts per sample came from amplifying reference gene primers. The protocol was immunoSEQ multiplex PCR, while the TCRdb copy is restricted to in-frame clones and leaves out a portion. The D gene and trimming were derived from the DNA, and the V and J assignments and clone size from that table. The sample holds 100,000 or so clones, 65% to 80% seen once. The sample comprised peripheral blood. The gene calls are TRBV15 and TRBJ2-7; TRBD2 agrees at 7 bases. The clonotype was recovered from a man aged 65 to 79 with active or convalescent COVID-19. The CDR3 coding sequence is TGTGCCACCAGCAGAGGGGGGGGATCCTATCCCTACGAGCAGTACTTC. It specifies CATSRGGGSYPYEQYF.